Listed below are T cell receptor beta chains from one sample, sequenced in a study of T cell responses to AZD1222 COVID-19 vaccine. The protocol was immunoSEQ multiplex PCR, while the TCRdb copy is restricted to in-frame clones and leaves out a portion. The sample includes some 250,000 clones, roughly 93% of them seen just once. This sample comprised peripheral blood, obtained 28 days after the second AZD1222 dose. The receptors shown here come from an adult who received the AZD1222 COVID-19 vaccine. Both conserved end residues are part of each CDR3. A D gene is named only where the DNA matches it firmly. Some rows have no size entry. The others give once, few or many, or a class for an expanded clone.

j_gene | v_gene | d_gene | abundance | CDR3aa | CDR3nt
TRBJ1-6 | TRBV27 | . | . | CASSLESPGTPPLHF | TGTGCCAGCAGTTTAGAGAGTCCCGGAACGCCACCCCTCCACTTT
TRBJ1-1 | TRBV9 | TRBD1 | once | CASSVGQGARTEAFF | TGTGCCAGCAGCGTCGGACAGGGGGCAAGGACTGAAGCTTTCTTT
TRBJ2-3 | TRBV2 | TRBD2 | . | CASSKLGRGGADTQYF | TGTGCCAGCAGTAAACTAGGGCGGGGGGGCGCAGATACGCAGTATTTT
TRBJ1-2 | TRBV5-6 | TRBD1 | once | CASSSGRDSPSTNYGYTF | TGTGCCAGCAGCTCGGGCCGGGACAGCCCTAGCACTAACTATGGCTACACCTTC
TRBJ1-3 | TRBV3-1/TRBV3-2 | . | . | CASSDPLVSGNTIYF | TGTGCCAGCAGCGACCCCCTAGTCTCTGGAAACACCATATATTTT
TRBJ2-1 | TRBV6-6 | TRBD2 | . | CASTGTSGTHGFF | TGTGCCAGCACTGGGACTAGCGGGACCCACGGGTTCTTC
TRBJ1-1 | TRBV3-1/TRBV3-2 | TRBD1 | . | CASSQETGGEETEAFF | TGTGCCAGCAGCCAAGAGACAGGGGGCGAAGAGACTGAAGCTTTCTTT
TRBJ2-1 | TRBV5-1 | TRBD1 | once | CASSRGRGQGNRNEQFF | TGCGCCAGCAGCCGGGGGCGTGGACAGGGGAATCGGAATGAGCAGTTCTTC
TRBJ1-2 | TRBV28 | . | . | CASSLSDRGYGYTF | TGTGCCAGCAGTTTATCGGACAGAGGCTATGGCTACACCTTC
TRBJ1-4 | TRBV20-1 | . | . | CSASFRDEKLFF | TGCAGTGCTAGTTTCAGGGATGAAAAACTGTTTTTT
TRBJ2-3 | TRBV19 | TRBD2 | . | CASSIEGGRGTDTQYF | TGTGCCAGTAGTATAGAAGGCGGGAGAGGCACAGATACGCAGTATTTT
TRBJ2-3 | TRBV19 | . | . | CASSMVGNTQYF | TGTGCCAGTAGTATGGTAGGGAATACGCAGTATTTT
TRBJ1-1 | TRBV7-9 | . | . | CASSLGTPNTEAFF | TGTGCCAGCAGCTTAGGGACACCGAACACTGAAGCTTTCTTT
TRBJ2-1 | TRBV2 | . | . | CASSEAVSDNEQFF | TGTGCCAGCAGTGAAGCAGTTAGCGACAATGAGCAGTTCTTC
TRBJ2-7 | TRBV7-9 | TRBD1 | . | CASSFYFRDSNYEQYF | TGTGCCAGCAGCTTCTATTTTCGGGACAGCAACTACGAGCAGTACTTC
TRBJ2-1 | TRBV19 | . | . | CASSWLSSYNEQFF | TGTGCCAGTAGCTGGCTGAGCTCCTACAATGAGCAGTTCTTC
TRBJ1-3 | TRBV2 | . | . | CASSEALGIGNTIYF | TGTGCCAGCAGTGAAGCGCTGGGGATTGGAAACACCATATATTTT
TRBJ2-2 | TRBV6-6 | . | once | CASSYPKNTGELFF | TGTGCCAGCAGTTACCCTAAGAACACCGGGGAGCTGTTTTTT